The clone carrying this T cell receptor beta chain was picked up a small number of times. What it recognizes is unknown. The investigators reverse transcribed all of the isolated RNA, so they sequenced expressed TCRB transcripts. Sequencing used immunoSEQ multiplex PCR; TCRdb keeps in-frame clones, though not all of them. The sample lists about 140,000 clones, approximately 9.8% occurring once. The source of the sample is a study of beta chain features in type 1 diabetes. Stem cell-like memory, regulatory, central memory and naive CD4+ cells were sorted via CD45RO/CCR7/CD25/CD127/CD95/CD27. Purities in excess of 95% were seen in all sorted populations. The study's findings and limits: Here, the possible influence of HLA type (on TCRB rearrangement) remained unresolved. Within each of all four CD4+ subsets, Type 1 diabetes patients had TCRB CDR3s that were moderately but significantly shorter.

The length of the CDR3 is 14 residues. V shed 0 bases and J 3 bases; nucleotides not matched to a gene: 0. Germline assignment: CDR1 SGHDT and CDR2 YYEEEE. Specimen: central memory CD4+ T cells from blood. The clonotype comes from a woman aged 40-49 years in good health. This sequence joins TRBV5-6 and TRBJ2-1; the match to TRBD1 covers 7 bases. CDR3 sequence (DNA): TGTGCCAGCAGCTTGGGGACAGGCTACAATGAGCAGTTCTTC. As protein: CASSLGTGYNEQFF.